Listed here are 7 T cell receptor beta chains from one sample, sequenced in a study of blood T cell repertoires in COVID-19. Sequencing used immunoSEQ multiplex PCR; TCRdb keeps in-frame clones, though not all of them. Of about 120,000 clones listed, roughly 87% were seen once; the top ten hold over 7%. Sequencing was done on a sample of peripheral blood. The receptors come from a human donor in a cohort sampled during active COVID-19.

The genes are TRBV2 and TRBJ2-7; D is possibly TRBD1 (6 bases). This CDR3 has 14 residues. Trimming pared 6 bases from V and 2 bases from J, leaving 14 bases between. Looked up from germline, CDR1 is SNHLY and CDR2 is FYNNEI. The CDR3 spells CASRLRTATYEQYF. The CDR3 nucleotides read TGTGCCAGCAGGCTGAGGACAGCTACCTACGAGCAGTACTTC.

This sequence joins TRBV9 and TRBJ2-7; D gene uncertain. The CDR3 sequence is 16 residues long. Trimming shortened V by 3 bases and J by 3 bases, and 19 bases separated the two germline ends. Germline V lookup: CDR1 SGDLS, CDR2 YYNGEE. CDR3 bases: TGTGCCAGCAGCGCCTCTCTAAACCCCCCACGCTACGAGCAGTACTTC. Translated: CASSASLNPPRYEQYF.

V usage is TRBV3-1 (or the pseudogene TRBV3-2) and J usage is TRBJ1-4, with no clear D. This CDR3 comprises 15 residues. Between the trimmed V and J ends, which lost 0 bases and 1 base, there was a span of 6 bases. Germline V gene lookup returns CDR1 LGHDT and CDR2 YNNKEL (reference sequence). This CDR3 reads CASSQEWRTNEKLFF. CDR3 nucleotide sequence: TGTGCCAGCAGCCAAGAGTGGAGAACTAATGAAAAACTGTTTTTT.

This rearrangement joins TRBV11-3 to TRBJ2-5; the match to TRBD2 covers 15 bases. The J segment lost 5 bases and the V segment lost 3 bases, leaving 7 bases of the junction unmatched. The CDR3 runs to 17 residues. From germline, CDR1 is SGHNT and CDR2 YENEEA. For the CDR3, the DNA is TGTGCCAGCAGCTTCGGACTAGCGGGGGGGCCGGGCGAGACCCAGTACTTC. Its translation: CASSFGLAGGPGETQYF.

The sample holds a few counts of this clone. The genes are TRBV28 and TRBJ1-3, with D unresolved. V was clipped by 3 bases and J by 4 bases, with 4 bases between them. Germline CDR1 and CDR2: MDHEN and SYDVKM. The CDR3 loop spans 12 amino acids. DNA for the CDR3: TGTGCCAGCAGTTTCGTAGGAAACACCATATATTTT. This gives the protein CASSFVGNTIYF.

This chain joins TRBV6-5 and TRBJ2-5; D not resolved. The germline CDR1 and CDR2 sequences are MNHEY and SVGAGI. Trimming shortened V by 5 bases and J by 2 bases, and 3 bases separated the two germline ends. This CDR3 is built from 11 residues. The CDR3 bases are TGTGCCAGCAGTACTCAAGAGACCCAGTACTTC. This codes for CASSTQETQYF.

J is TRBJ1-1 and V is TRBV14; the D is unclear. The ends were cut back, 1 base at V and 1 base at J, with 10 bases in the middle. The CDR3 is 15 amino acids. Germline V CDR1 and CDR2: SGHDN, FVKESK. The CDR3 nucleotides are TGTGCCAGCAGCCAAGGGCGGGCGGGGAACACTGAAGCTTTCTTT. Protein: CASSQGRAGNTEAFF.